The subject of this entry is one T cell receptor beta chain. The antigen is not known. The data were obtained in a study of T cells after yellow fever vaccination. Template-switching 5'RACE yielded the TCR cDNA; a universal primer site and UMIs were added in the process. MiXCR, run by TCRdb on the 5' RACE reads, gives a single entry per CDR3 protein. This table holds over 110,000 distinct CDR3 sequences, roughly 8% found once. The study's findings and limits: Booster samples showed a return of most primary-vaccination clones (around 95% CD4, approximately 85% CD8). The secondary response peaked faster, at day 5 versus 15, but was weaker.

Trimming shortened V by 1 base and J by 9 bases, and 13 bases separated the two germline ends. CDR1 is LGHDT and CDR2 is YNNKEL in the germline V gene (reference sequence). The CDR3 contains 14 residues. This chain connects TRBV3-1 to TRBJ2-1, with a possible D match to TRBD2 (6 bases). This TCR came from a man younger than 45 who received the YFV17D yellow fever vaccine. The specimen comprised CD4+ T cells sorted from PBMCs, sampled 5 days after the yellow fever booster vaccination. As DNA, the CDR3 is TGTGCCAGCAGCCAAGGTCCGACTAGTGCTGAGCAGTTCTTC. It encodes CASSQGPTSAEQFF.